This TCR beta chain was sequenced in a study of a mutant IDH1 vaccine in newly diagnosed glioma. Study-level background: Those enrolled had earlier been treated with radiotherapy, temozolomide, or both, mostly both. Study results and caveats: The study observed vaccine-induced immune responses in more than 80% of patients.

About this clone itself: As yet, its antigen is unknown.

The CDR3 has 17 amino acids. The germline V gene encodes CDR1 LNHDA and CDR2 SQIVND (reference sequence). The junction had 8 bases not matched to a gene; V was cut back by 4 bases and J by 3 bases. Sequenced by immunoSEQ multiplex PCR; TCRdb stores in-frame clones only, minus some. The sample comprises tens of thousands of clones, approximately 84% of which are singletons, and around 4% rests with the top ten. Time point indicated: week 47, end of study. Topical imiquimod accompanied each vaccine dose, which consisted of 300 ug of mutant IDH1 20-mer peptide. Scheduled for weeks 1, 3, 5, 7, 11, 15, 19 and 23, eight vaccinations were given to patients. Astrocytomas that were new, WHO grade 3 or 4, IDH1-mutant and ATRX-lost were present in the donors.

This TCR came from a young woman with glioma. Some clones in this sample may be carry-over from other donors' samples. The chain carries TRBV19 and TRBJ2-1, with 11 bases aligning to TRBD2. The sequences come from PBMCs, collected from a glioma patient whose treatment included an IDH1 peptide vaccine. The CDR3 region has the DNA TGTGCCAGTAGTAGCCTCGGGACTAGCGGCAACTACAATGAGCAGTTCTTC. It translates to CASSSLGTSGNYNEQFF.